Listed below are T cell receptor beta chains from one sample, sequenced in a study of blood T cell repertoires in COVID-19. Using immunoSEQ multiplex PCR, the repertoire was profiled, and TCRdb retains in-frame clones only, with some absent. Of 80,000 to 100,000 clones in the sample, less than 90% were seen once. The sequenced material came from peripheral blood. The receptor source for this set is a woman aged 80 or over with acute or convalescent COVID-19. CDR3s include the opening cysteine and the closing phenylalanine or tryptophan. D genes are given only for firm matches. Clone size is given for some rows only: seen once, a few or many times, or a class if the clone is expanded.

TRBJ1-1 - - TRBV5-1 CASSLGVPPEAFF TGCGCCAGCAGCTTAGGGGTTCCTCCTGAAGCTTTCTTT
TRBJ2-7 - - TRBV28 CVGGGESFYEQYF TGTGTCGGGGGTGGGGAGTCTTTCTACGAGCAGTACTTC
TRBJ1-5 - TRBD1 TRBV3-1/TRBV3-2 CASSLDRGGQPQHF TGTGCCAGCAGCCTTGACAGGGGGGGACAGCCCCAGCATTTT
TRBJ2-1 - TRBD1 TRBV2 CASNLQGARLFF TGTGCCAGCAACTTACAGGGGGCCCGCCTGTTCTTC
TRBJ2-2 - TRBD1 TRBV4-2 CASSQEVGQGTGELFF TGTGCCAGCAGCCAAGAAGTAGGACAGGGGACCGGGGAGCTGTTTTTT
TRBJ2-5 - - TRBV29-1 CSVVLPQETQYF TGCAGCGTTGTACTACCGCAAGAGACCCAGTACTTC
TRBJ1-1 - - TRBV7-3 CASSLEGWTEAFF TGTGCCAGCAGCTTAGAGGGATGGACTGAAGCTTTCTTT
TRBJ2-7 - - TRBV5-1 CASSPMGGTYEQYF TGCGCCAGCAGCCCTATGGGGGGAACCTACGAGCAGTACTTC
TRBJ2-1 - - TRBV6-1 CASSEGTKPGAYNEQFF TGTGCCAGCAGTGAAGGGACTAAGCCGGGGGCCTACAATGAGCAGTTCTTC
TRBJ1-6 - - TRBV30 CAGHRAGLALHF TGTGCGGGACACCGGGCGGGTTTGGCCCTCCACTTT
TRBJ1-2 - TRBD1 TRBV19 CASSIELGTGGRGGYTF TGTGCCAGTAGTATAGAATTAGGCACAGGGGGCCGAGGCGGCTACACCTTC
TRBJ2-4 - TRBD1 TRBV2 CASRGQGPLGKNIQYF TGTGCCAGCAGGGGACAGGGGCCGCTAGGCAAAAACATTCAGTACTTT
TRBJ1-2 - TRBD1 TRBV7-9 CASSQQTGGLYGYTF TGTGCCAGCAGCCAGCAGACAGGGGGCCTGTATGGCTACACCTTC
TRBJ2-5 - TRBD2 TRBV11-1 CASSFEAGETQYF TGTGCCAGCAGCTTCGAAGCGGGGGAGACCCAGTACTTC
TRBJ2-7 - TRBD2 TRBV4-1 CASSQEVAGGPYEQYF TGCGCCAGCAGCCAAGAAGTAGCGGGGGGGCCCTACGAGCAGTACTTC
TRBJ2-7 once TRBD1 TRBV4-2 CASSQPLGDRAYEQYF TGTGCCAGCAGCCAACCCTTGGGGGACAGGGCCTACGAGCAGTACTTC
TRBJ1-2 - TRBD1 TRBV19 CASRSQGARGYTF TGTGCCAGTAGATCACAGGGGGCTCGTGGCTACACCTTC
TRBJ2-7 - - TRBV10-3 CAISAEGYEQYF TGTGCCATCAGTGCCGAGGGATACGAGCAGTACTTC
TRBJ2-7 - - TRBV9 CASSVAGRTVNEQYF TGTGCCAGCAGCGTAGCTGGGCGGACAGTAAACGAGCAGTACTTC
TRBJ1-2 once - TRBV2 CASSEGNRNFGYGYTF TGTGCCAGCAGTGAGGGGAACAGGAATTTTGGGTATGGCTACACCTTC
TRBJ2-7 - - TRBV5-1 CASSETVATYEQYF TGCGCCAGCAGCGAGACAGTTGCCACCTACGAGCAGTACTTC
TRBJ2-7 few - TRBV11-1 CASGADRLREQYF TGTGCCAGCGGGGCTGACAGGTTGAGGGAGCAGTACTTC
TRBJ1-3 once - TRBV9 CASSVREPSSGNTIYF TGTGCCAGCAGCGTCAGGGAACCTTCCTCTGGAAACACCATATATTTT
TRBJ2-5 - - TRBV6-5 CASSWAGQETQYF TGTGCCAGCAGTTGGGCAGGCCAAGAGACCCAGTACTTC
TRBJ1-2 - - TRBV28 CASSSPGGGYTF TGTGCCAGCAGTTCCCCGGGGGGTGGCTACACCTTC
TRBJ2-7 - TRBD1 TRBV18 CASSAGTGGTYEQYF TGTGCCAGCTCGGCCGGGACAGGGGGAACCTACGAGCAGTACTTC